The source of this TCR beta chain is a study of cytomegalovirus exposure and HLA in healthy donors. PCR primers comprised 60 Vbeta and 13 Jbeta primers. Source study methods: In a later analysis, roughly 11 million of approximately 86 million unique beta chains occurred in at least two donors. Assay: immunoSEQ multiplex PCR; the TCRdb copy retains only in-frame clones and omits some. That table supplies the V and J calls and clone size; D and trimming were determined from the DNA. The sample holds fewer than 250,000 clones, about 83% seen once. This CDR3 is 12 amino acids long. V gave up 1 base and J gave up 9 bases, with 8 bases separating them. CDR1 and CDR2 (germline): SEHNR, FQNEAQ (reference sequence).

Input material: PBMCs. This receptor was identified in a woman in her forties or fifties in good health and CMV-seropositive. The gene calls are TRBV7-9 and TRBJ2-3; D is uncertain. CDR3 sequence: CASSLVESTQYF. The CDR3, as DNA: TGTGCCAGCAGCTTAGTCGAGAGCACGCAGTATTTT.